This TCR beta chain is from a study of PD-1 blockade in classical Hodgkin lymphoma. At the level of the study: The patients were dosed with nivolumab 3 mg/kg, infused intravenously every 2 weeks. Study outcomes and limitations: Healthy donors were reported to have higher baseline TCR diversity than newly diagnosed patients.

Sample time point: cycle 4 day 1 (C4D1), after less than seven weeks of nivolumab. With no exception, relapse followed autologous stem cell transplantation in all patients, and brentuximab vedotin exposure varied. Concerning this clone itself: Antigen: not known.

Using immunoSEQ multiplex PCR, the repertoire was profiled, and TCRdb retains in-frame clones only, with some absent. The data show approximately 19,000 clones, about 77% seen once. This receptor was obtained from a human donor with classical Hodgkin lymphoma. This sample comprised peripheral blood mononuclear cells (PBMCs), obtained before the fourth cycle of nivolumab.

The CDR3 sequence is CAWGKVPFYNEQFF. As DNA, the CDR3 is TGTGCCTGGGGTAAAGTCCCCTTCTACAATGAGCAGTTCTTC. This rearrangement joins TRBV30 to TRBJ2-1; D is unresolved. V lost 5 bases to trimming and J lost 3 bases, with 14 bases between them. Germline CDR1 is GTSNPN and CDR2 is SVGIG (reference sequence). This CDR3 spans 14 amino acids. The full variable domain, its missing parts supplied by reference TRBV30 and TRBJ2-1, is SQTIHQWPATLVQPVGSPLSLECTVEGTSNPNLYWYRQAAGRGLQLLFYSVGIGQISSEVPQNLSASRPQDRQFILSSKKLLLSDSGFYLCAWGKVPFYNEQFFGPGTRLTVL.